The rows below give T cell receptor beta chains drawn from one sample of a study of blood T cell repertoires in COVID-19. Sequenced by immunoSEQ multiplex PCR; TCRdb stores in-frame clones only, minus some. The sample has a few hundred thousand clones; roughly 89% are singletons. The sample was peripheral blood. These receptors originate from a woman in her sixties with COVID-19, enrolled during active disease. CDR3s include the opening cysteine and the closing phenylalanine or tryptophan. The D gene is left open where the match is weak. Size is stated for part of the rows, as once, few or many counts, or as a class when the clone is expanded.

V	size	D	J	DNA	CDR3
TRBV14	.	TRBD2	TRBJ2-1	TGTGCCAGCAGCCAAGAGGGGAGGGGTAGCTATGAGCAGTTCTTC	CASSQEGRGSYEQFF
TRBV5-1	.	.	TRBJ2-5	TGCGCCAGCAGCTTGCATACAGGGGAGACCCAGTACTTC	CASSLHTGETQYF
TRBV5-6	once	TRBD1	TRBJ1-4	TGTGCCAGCAGACCACGACAGGGGTTTAATGAAAAACTGTTTTTT	CASRPRQGFNEKLFF
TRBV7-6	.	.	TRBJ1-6	TGTGCCAGCAGCCCTACAAGCGGGGGCTCGGGTTCACCCCTCCACTTT	CASSPTSGGSGSPLHF
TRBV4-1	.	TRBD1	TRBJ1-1	TGCGCCAGCAGCCGGATAGGGGGCGGTGGTGAAGCTTTCTTT	CASSRIGGGGEAFF
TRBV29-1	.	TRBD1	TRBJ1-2	TGCAGCGTTGAGGGCCCGGGACAGGGTTTTGGTGGCTACACCTTC	CSVEGPGQGFGGYTF
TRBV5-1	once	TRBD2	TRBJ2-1	TGCGCCAGCAGGGGAGGTTCCGGGGGGGCCTTCAATGAGCAGTTCTTC	CASRGGSGGAFNEQFF
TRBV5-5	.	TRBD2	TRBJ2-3	TGTGCCAGCAGCTTGAGTCCGGGGGGGAGCACAGATACGCAGTATTTT	CASSLSPGGSTDTQYF
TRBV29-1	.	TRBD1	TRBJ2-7	TGCAGCGTTGTTGAAGTTGGGGACAGCTCCTACGAGCAGTACTTC	CSVVEVGDSSYEQYF
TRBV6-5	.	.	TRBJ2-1	TGTGCCAGCAGTTTCTCCCCCTCTGAGCAGTTCTTC	CASSFSPSEQFF
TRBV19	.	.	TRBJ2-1	TGTGCCAGTAGTATTAGGGGGATTGAGCAGTTCTTC	CASSIRGIEQFF
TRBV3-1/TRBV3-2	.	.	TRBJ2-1	TGTGCCAGCACCAGCAGGGGTATTTGGTCGAGCTCCTACAATGAGCAGTTCTTC	CASTSRGIWSSSYNEQFF
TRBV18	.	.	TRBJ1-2	TGTGCCAGCTCACCAAGGGCAGGGTTGATCACCTTC	CASSPRAGLITF
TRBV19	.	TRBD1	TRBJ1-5	TGTGCCAGTAGTACCCTAACCCCGGGACAGGGATGGATTAGCAATCAGCCCCAGCATTTT	CASSTLTPGQGWISNQPQHF
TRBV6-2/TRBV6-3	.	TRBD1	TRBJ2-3	TGTGCCAGCAGTCTGGGACAGCTCACAGATACGCAGTATTTT	CASSLGQLTDTQYF
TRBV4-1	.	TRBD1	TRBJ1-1	TGCGCCAGCAGCCAAGACAGGGGGCGGACTGAAGCTTTCTTT	CASSQDRGRTEAFF
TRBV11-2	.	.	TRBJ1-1	TGTGCCAGCAGCTTACCCGGGTACACTGAAGCTTTCTTT	CASSLPGYTEAFF
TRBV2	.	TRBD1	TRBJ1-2	TGTGCCAGCAGCTATATCAAACCAGGACAGGGCTACTATGGCTACACCTTC	CASSYIKPGQGYYGYTF
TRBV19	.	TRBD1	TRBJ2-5	TGTGCCAGTAGTTCGACAGGGTTTGTATTGGAGACCCAGTACTTC	CASSSTGFVLETQYF
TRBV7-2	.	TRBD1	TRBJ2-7	TGTGCCAGCAGCTGGACAGGGGATGGAGGCGAGCAGTACTTC	CASSWTGDGGEQYF
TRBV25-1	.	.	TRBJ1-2	TGTGCCAGCAGTGATGCAGTGTATGGCTACACCTTC	CASSDAVYGYTF
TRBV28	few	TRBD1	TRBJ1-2	TGTGCCAGCAGTCCCGGACAGGGAGAAGGCTACACCTTC	CASSPGQGEGYTF
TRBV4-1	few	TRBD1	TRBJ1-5	TGCGCCAGCAGCCAAGACGGTCGACAGGGAGAACAGCCCCAGCATTTT	CASSQDGRQGEQPQHF
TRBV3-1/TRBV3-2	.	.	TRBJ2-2	TGTGCCAGCAGCCAAACCCGACTCTGGCACCAGGGGAACACCGGGGAGCTGTTTTTT	CASSQTRLWHQGNTGELFF
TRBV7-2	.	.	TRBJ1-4	TGTGCCAGCAGCCCCGAGCCCCTTAATGAAAAACTGTTTTTT	CASSPEPLNEKLFF
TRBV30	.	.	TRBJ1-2	TGTGCCTACCCATGGGAGGGGAACTATGGCTACACCTTC	CAYPWEGNYGYTF
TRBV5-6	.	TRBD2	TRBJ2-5	TGTGCCAGCAGCTTGGCGACTAGCGGGGGAGAGACCCAGTACTTC	CASSLATSGGETQYF
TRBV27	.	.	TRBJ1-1	TGTGCCAGCAGTCTCCACAGGATGGGGAACACTGAAGCTTTCTTT	CASSLHRMGNTEAFF
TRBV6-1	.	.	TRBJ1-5	TGTGCCAGCAGTGCTTGGGGGCCCAATAGCAATCAGCCCCAGCATTTT	CASSAWGPNSNQPQHF
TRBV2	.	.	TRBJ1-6	TGTGCCAGCAGTCCTTCGAGGACGGGATGGGGTTCACCCCTCCACTTT	CASSPSRTGWGSPLHF
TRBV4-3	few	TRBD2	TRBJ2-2	TGCGCCAGCAGCCAGGTAGCGGGGGGGCATAACACCGGGGAGCTGTTTTTT	CASSQVAGGHNTGELFF
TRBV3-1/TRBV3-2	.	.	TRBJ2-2	TGTGCCAGCACCCCAGACAGTCTGGTCACCGGGGAGCTGTTTTTT	CASTPDSLVTGELFF
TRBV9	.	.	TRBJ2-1	TGTGCCAGCAGCAACAGACAGTTTAGCTCCTACAATGAGCAGTTCTTC	CASSNRQFSSYNEQFF
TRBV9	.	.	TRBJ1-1	TGTGCCAGCAGCGGCAGAGGTACTGAAGCTTTCTTT	CASSGRGTEAFF
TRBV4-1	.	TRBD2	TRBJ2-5	TGCGCCAGCAGCCGATCGACTAGCGGGGATCCCTCTGGCCTTTCCCAGTACTTC	CASSRSTSGDPSGLSQYF
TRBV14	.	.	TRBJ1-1	TGTGCCAGCAGCCGCCTTTTAGGCCGGGGCACTGAAGCTTTCTTT	CASSRLLGRGTEAFF
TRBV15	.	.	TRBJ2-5	TGTGCCACCAGCAGAGATTTCGGGGGTTCGGAGACCCAGTACTTC	CATSRDFGGSETQYF
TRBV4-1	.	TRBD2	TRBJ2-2	TGCGCCAGCAGCCAAGATTCAGCGGGGGGGAGTGTCGGGGAGCTGTTTTTT	CASSQDSAGGSVGELFF
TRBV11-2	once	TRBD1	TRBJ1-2	TGTGCCAGCAGCTTAGTCTCAGGGGGTGGCTACACCTTC	CASSLVSGGGYTF
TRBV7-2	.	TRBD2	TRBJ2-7	TGTGCCAGCAGACCGGGACTAGCGGGCGCCTACGAGCAGTACTTC	CASRPGLAGAYEQYF
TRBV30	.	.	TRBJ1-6	TGTGCCTGGAACCGGAACAGGGATTCACCCCTCCACTTT	CAWNRNRDSPLHF
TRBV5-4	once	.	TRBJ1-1	TGTGCCAGCAGCTTGGGCGGGGGGAAGCAGTACACTGAAGCTTTCTTT	CASSLGGGKQYTEAFF
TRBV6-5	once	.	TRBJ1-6	TGTGCCAGCATAGGAGAGTTTTCACCCCTCCACTTT	CASIGEFSPLHF
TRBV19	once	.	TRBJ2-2	TGTGCCAGTAGTATTCAGGGGCACACCGGGGAGCTGTTTTTT	CASSIQGHTGELFF
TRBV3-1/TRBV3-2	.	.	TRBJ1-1	TGTGCCAGCAGCCAGGTGGGGGGCACTGAAGCTTTCTTT	CASSQVGGTEAFF
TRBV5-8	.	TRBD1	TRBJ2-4	TGTGCCAGCAGCTTGAACAGGGGGCTTTGGGAAGCCAAAAACATTCAGTACTTC	CASSLNRGLWEAKNIQYF
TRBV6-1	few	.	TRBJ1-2	TGTGCCAGCACTGAACGGACAGCCCGGGCAAATGGCTACACCTTC	CASTERTARANGYTF
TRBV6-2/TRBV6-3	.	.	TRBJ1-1	TGTGCCAGCAGTTACCAGGGCGGGGAAACTGAAGCTTTCTTT	CASSYQGGETEAFF
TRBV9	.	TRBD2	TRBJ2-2	TGTGCCAGCAGCGTAGACGGACTAGCGGGGGGCCCTAACACCGGGGAGCTGTTTTTT	CASSVDGLAGGPNTGELFF
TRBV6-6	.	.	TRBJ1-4	TGTGCCAGCAATCAGATTAATGAAAAACTGTTTTTT	CASNQINEKLFF
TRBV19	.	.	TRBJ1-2	TGTGCCAGTAGCATCGGGACAACGAGGGGCTATGGCTACACCTTC	CASSIGTTRGYGYTF
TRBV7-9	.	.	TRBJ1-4	TGTGCCAGCAGCCCTGTACAGGGAACTAATGAAAAACTGTTTTTT	CASSPVQGTNEKLFF
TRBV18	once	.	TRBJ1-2	TGTGCCAGCTCACCACGTGACGACAGTAGGTCTTACACCTTC	CASSPRDDSRSYTF
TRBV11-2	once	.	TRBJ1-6	TGTGCCAGCAGCTTCGGATTTGGGGGGGCGATGAGGTCACCCCTCCACTTT	CASSFGFGGAMRSPLHF
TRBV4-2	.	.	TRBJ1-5	TGTGCCAGCAGCCAAGATTGGCGGGGTTCGGGGAATCAGCCCCAGCATTTT	CASSQDWRGSGNQPQHF
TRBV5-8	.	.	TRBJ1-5	TGTGCCAGCAGCTCCCCTACCCATCAGCCCCAGCATTTT	CASSSPTHQPQHF
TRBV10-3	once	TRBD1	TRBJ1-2	TGTGCCATCAGGCCCCGGGACAGTTCTAACTATGGCTACACCTTC	CAIRPRDSSNYGYTF
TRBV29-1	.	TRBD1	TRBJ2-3	TGCAGCGTTCCGAGACAGGGTACAGATACGCAGTATTTT	CSVPRQGTDTQYF
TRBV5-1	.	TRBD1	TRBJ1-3	TGCGCCAGCAGCCTGGACAGGGGGACAGGAAACACCATATATTTT	CASSLDRGTGNTIYF
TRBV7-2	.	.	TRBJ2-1	TGTGCCAGCAGCCTAAATATCTACAATGAGCAGTTCTTC	CASSLNIYNEQFF